This T cell receptor beta chain was profiled in a study of blood T cell repertoires in COVID-19. Study at large: The cDNA or gDNA used as material had been derived from T cells, B-cell-depleted T cells, or PBMCs.

The table lists this clone with a count of one. Original processing methods: Estimated nucleated cell counts came from reference gene primer amplification. Method: immunoSEQ multiplex PCR; TCRdb's copy keeps in-frame clones and lacks some. V and J calls and clone size are given by that table; D and trimming were obtained from the DNA. The sample yields about 58,000 clones, more than 60% seen once. This CDR3 contains 16 residues. J lost 4 bases, V lost 4 bases, and 6 bases had no gene match. The germline CDR1 and CDR2 sequences are SGHNT and YYREEE (reference sequence). This clonotype originated in a human donor in a cohort sampled during active COVID-19. Specimen: peripheral blood. This rearrangement joins TRBV5-4 to TRBJ2-2, with 11 positions matching TRBD1. The CDR3 DNA is TGTGCCAGCAGCCTACCGGGACAGGGGGTCACCGGGGAGCTGTTTTTT. Amino acid sequence: CASSLPGQGVTGELFF.